This TCR beta chain was identified in a study of shared clonotypes between healthy human individuals (dated by TCRdb to the early 2020s). Concerning the study at large: The cohort comprised two women and a few men aged 18 to 49 years. Leukapheresis yielded between about 0.85 and 10 billion PBMCs per donor. To estimate repertoire size and how much clonotype sharing occurs between individuals, the study deeply sequenced the blood TCR repertoires of five healthy adults. Per donor, three plates each were used for CD4 naive and CD4 memory, two for CD8 naive, and one for CD8 memory. To increase sequencing depth and limit assay-specific biases, different laboratories used diverse techniques to prepare libraries and sequence TCR repertoires. What the research found in general, with its limitations: Based on pairwise subsampling, the degree of clonotype sharing among donors was expected to be affected by sequencing depth. Clonotypes shared by all four sorted-subset donors showed higher generation probabilities than non-shared clonotypes. Larger estimated clonotype richness was generally found for naive subsets than for memory subsets. Across several donors, approximately 5% of naive CD4, around 3.3% of naive CD8, approximately 2.5% of memory CD4, and 0.4% to 0.45% of memory CD8 clonotypes were shared. Only blood was sampled, and tissue TCR repertoires likely differ from those in blood. Incomplete sequencing was indicated by rarefaction of sorted-subset datasets, despite the large sequencing depth. The small number of donors limited the genetic and exposure-history diversity represented.

V is reduced by 5 bases and J by 2 bases, leaving a spacing of 11 bases between them. Sequences MDHEN (CDR1) and SYDVKM (CDR2) are obtained from the germline V gene. Inclusive of the bounding cysteine and phenylalanine, the CDR3 is 14 residues long. Just the 42-base CDR3 DNA is kept, in frame starting at base 1. Using the deep immunoSEQ assay, multiplex PCR amplified TCR CDR3 regions from genomic DNA. Extracted genomic DNA from each cell subset was distributed evenly across all wells of several immunoSEQ 96-well plates, and each plate was treated as a replicate. For sorted subsets, about 200 ng genomic DNA, equal to some 28,000 T cell genomes, was loaded into each replicate PCR. The purified libraries were quantified using a Qubit 3.0 fluorometer, sized with a Bioanalyzer 2100, and then quantified again using the KAPA Library Quantification kit. A separate single-read 150-cycle Illumina NextSeq 550 flow cell was used to sequence each immunoSEQ 96-well plate. Per the authors' processing: Because only junctional sequences without quality scores were contained in the immunoSEQ output, filtering matching that applied to full-length reads could not be performed. To assign V/J genes and CDR3, sequences were annotated against IMGT germline references using PyIR, a Python wrapper for IgBLAST v1.9. Reads were filtered out if the reads had weak V/J assignments (E-value above 1e-6), no CDR3, stop codons, out-of-frame junctions, or ambiguous translated residues. A V3J clonotype was defined by an identical inferred V gene, J gene, and CDR3 amino acid sequence. The percentage overlap between two repertoires was calculated by dividing the number of shared unique clonotypes by the size of the smaller repertoire. Repertoire richness was assessed with RTK rarefaction, the Chao1 estimator, and Recon v2.1 estimates of unobserved clonotypes. Generation probabilities were computed with OLGA for all TCRbeta clonotypes obtained by the gDNA method from four donors. Drawn from immuneACCESS, this table holds only the in-frame rearrangements with V and J called that TCRdb kept. Clones are partly lost; checked studies trace under half to an unresolved V gene and leave the rest unexplained. V and J calls and clone size come straight from that table; D and trimming were deduced from the DNA. In this sample the table shows about 680,000 clones, about 90% of which occur a single time. The ten largest clones take up more than 20% of the sample.

As to this clone: The target of this receptor is not known. No quality values exist for individual bases; no much larger clone is one base distant. This CDR3 is also generated by other DNA sequences in the sample.

CD8 naive samples were CD45RO-negative cells positively selected for CCR7, giving a CD45RA+CCR7+ population that excluded TemRA cells. Donors were healthy HIV-negative adults with no recently reported acute infections or vaccinations. Every donor was a Caucasian adult living in Nashville, Tennessee, USA. Blood was obtained by leukapheresis, after which PBMCs were separated by Ficoll-Histopaque density gradient centrifugation and cryopreserved in liquid nitrogen vapor phase. Purity and quantity of every magnetically sorted T cell population were checked by analytical flow cytometry. Genomic DNA was isolated from every sorted fraction and measured by UV absorbance on a Nanodrop 2000c.

The sequence came from a man aged 25 to 40 in good health. Here the chain combines TRBV28 and TRBJ2-3; the D gene is possibly TRBD1 or TRBD2, each agreeing over 6 bases. Sequenced sample: naive CD8+ T cells sorted from blood. Per the publication, the cell subset or site label means: CD45RA+CCR7+. The DNA reads as follows: TGTGCCAGCAGTCGAGGGGGGAACACAGATACGCAGTATTTT. This yields the protein CASSRGGNTDTQYF. The variable domain in full, with residues beyond the CDR3 obtained from the reference TRBV28 and TRBJ2-3 genes, is DVKVTQSSRYLVKRTGEKVFLECVQDMDHENMFWYRQDPGLGLRLIYFSYDVKMKEKGDIPEGYSVSREKKERFSLILESASTNQTSMYLCASSRGGNTDTQYFGPGTRLTVL.